This record looks at one T cell receptor (beta chain) sequence and its context. The target antigen is unknown. In every patient, relapse followed autologous stem cell transplantation, while exposure to brentuximab vedotin differed. Germline assignment: CDR1 SGHDT and CDR2 YYEEEE. After removal of 4 bases from V and 4 bases from J, the junction contained 7 bases not matched to a gene. The CDR3 spans 15 residues. The sample is drawn from a study of PD-1 blockade in classical Hodgkin lymphoma. Study overall: Patients got intravenous nivolumab 3 mg/kg every 2 weeks.

Findings of the study overall: Newly diagnosed and completely responding patients shared comparable baseline diversity. Exclusion was the outcome for patients who began nivolumab under 1 year after ASCT. TCR diversity at baseline was reported to be reduced in newly diagnosed patients relative to healthy donors.

Produced via immunoSEQ multiplex PCR; TCRdb's table is partial and in-frame only. The sample comprises around 19,000 clones, less than 75% of which are singletons, and approximately 24% rests with the top ten. This TCR came from a human donor with classical Hodgkin lymphoma. The J gene is TRBJ2-2, the V gene TRBV5-6; 7 bases match TRBD1. The sample consisted of peripheral blood mononuclear cells (PBMCs), taken before the second cycle of nivolumab. The DNA for the CDR3 is TGTGCCAGCAGCAAGGGACAGCTTACCACCGGGGAGCTGTTTTTT. This translates into CASSKGQLTTGELFF.